Listed here is a single T cell receptor beta chain. V was cut by 2 bases and J by 2 bases, with 17 bases left in between. This CDR3 spans 16 amino acids. CDR1 is SGHDT and CDR2 is YYEEEE in the germline V gene. This sample is drawn from a study of shared clonotypes between healthy human individuals. Here immunoSEQ multiplex PCR was the method, and the copy in TCRdb shows in-frame clones only, minus some. The sample has around 180,000 clones; approximately 95% are singletons. Source material: naive CD4+ T cells sorted from blood. The subset here: CD45RA+ positively selected. The clonotype originates from a woman in her 30s in good health. This rearrangement joins TRBV5-6 to TRBJ2-7, with D possibly being TRBD1 (7 bases). For the CDR3, the DNA is TGTGCCAGCAGCTTTGGTTGGGGGGACAGAACCTACGAGCAGTACTTC. Amino acid sequence: CASSFGWGDRTYEQYF.